This T cell receptor beta chain was profiled in a study of T-cell memory formation after mild COVID-19. The study's findings and limits: Contracting clones from day 15 to 85 had balanced CD4/CD8; later expanders favoured CD4+. Clones from the second wave (peaking day 37) had unconfirmed SARS-CoV-2 specificity. Within pre-infection memory, some responding clones were found, suggesting cross-reactive memory joined. Contracting CD8+ clones were enriched in EMRA, CD4+ mainly in CM and EM.

The germline V gene encodes CDR1 SGHVS and CDR2 FNYEAQ. The V and J ends lost 2 bases and 6 bases respectively, with 13 bases between them. The CDR3 consists of 15 residues. TCRdb re-analysed the 5' RACE reads in MiXCR, keeping a single row per CDR3 protein. The data show about 150,000 distinct CDR3 sequences, almost 25% seen once. A note on this clonotype: Its specificity is not known.

This TCR derives from an adult woman who had mild COVID-19 (a few samples of this study predate the infection). Cell type and time point are not known. Sequencing input: PBMCs or a T cell subset sorted from them (not recorded which). V and J are TRBV7-6 and TRBJ1-4; tentative D call: TRBD1 (6 bases). For the CDR3, the DNA is TGTGCCAGCAGCTTACTCCCGAGGGGGGATGAAAAACTGTTTTTT. Its translation is CASSLLPRGDEKLFF.